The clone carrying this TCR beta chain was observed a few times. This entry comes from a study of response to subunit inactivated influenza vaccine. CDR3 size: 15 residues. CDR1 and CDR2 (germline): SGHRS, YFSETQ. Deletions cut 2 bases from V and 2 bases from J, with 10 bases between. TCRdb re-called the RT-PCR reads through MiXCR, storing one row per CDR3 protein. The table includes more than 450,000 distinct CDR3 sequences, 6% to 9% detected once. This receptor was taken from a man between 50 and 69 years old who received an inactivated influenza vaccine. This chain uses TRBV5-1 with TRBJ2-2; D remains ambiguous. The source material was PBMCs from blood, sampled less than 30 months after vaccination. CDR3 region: CASSFDGINTGELFF. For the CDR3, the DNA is TGCGCCAGCAGCTTCGACGGAATCAACACCGGGGAGCTGTTTTTT. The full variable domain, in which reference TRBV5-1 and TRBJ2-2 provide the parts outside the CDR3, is KAGVTQTPRYLIKTRGQQVTLSCSPISGHRSVSWYQQTPGQGLQFLFEYFSETQRNKGNFPGRFSGRQFSNSRSEMNVSTLELGDSALYLCASSFDGINTGELFFGEGSRLTVL.